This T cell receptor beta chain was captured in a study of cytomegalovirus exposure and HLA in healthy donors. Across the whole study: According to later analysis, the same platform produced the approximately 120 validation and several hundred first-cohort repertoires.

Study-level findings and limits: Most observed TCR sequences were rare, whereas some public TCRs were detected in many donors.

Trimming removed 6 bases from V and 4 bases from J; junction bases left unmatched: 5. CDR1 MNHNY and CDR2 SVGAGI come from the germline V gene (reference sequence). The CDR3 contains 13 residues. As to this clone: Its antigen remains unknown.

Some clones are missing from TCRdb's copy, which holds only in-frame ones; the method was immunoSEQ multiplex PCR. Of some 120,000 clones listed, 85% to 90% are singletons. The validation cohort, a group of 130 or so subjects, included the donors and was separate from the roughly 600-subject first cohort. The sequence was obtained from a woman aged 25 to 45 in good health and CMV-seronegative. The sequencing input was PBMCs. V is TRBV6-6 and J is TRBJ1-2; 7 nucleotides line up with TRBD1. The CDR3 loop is CASSSGQIYGYTF. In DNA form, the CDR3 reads TGTGCCAGCAGCTCGGGACAGATCTATGGCTACACCTTC.